One TCR beta chain is described in this entry. The sample originates from a study of OX40 agonist ivuxolimab in advanced cancers. V lost 6 bases and J lost 3, with 15 bases in between. The CDR3 contains 15 residues. The germline V gene has CDR1 MNHNY and CDR2 SVGAGI (reference sequence). Measured with immunoSEQ multiplex PCR; TCRdb has only the in-frame clones, and not every one. Seen here are 75,000 to 90,000 clones, 75% to 95% observed once, and the top ten hold 8.4%. The clonotype originates from an adult with an advanced solid tumor such as melanoma, head and neck, liver or kidney cancer. The sequencing here drew on CD4+ or CD8+ T cells sorted from blood, taken in a trial of the OX40 agonist ivuxolimab. This chain joins TRBV6-6 and TRBJ2-1; D may be TRBD1 (6 bases). CDR3: CASSQDSGVYNEQFF. The DNA for the CDR3 is TGTGCCAGCAGCCAGGACAGTGGGGTCTACAATGAGCAGTTCTTC.